The text below deals with one TCR beta chain. Its specificity is unknown. The sample comes from a study of T-cell reconstitution after alpha-beta-depleted transplantation in children. Study results and limitations: Several hundred expanded graft clones reportedly gave rise to the alpha-beta T cells present about two months after transplant. After transplant, high TCRbeta diversity at day 60 in some patients arose from surviving recipient T cells and thymic progenitors. When one year had passed after transplant, most T-cell counts and diversity came from newly produced T cells.

The V gene's germline CDR1 is SNHLY and CDR2 FYNNEI. The CDR3 has 14 amino acids. Losses at the gene ends were 4 bases for V and 5 bases for J; bases not matched to a gene: 6. TCRbeta library construction was performed incorporating unique molecular identifiers. Using its own MiXCR run on the PCR reads, TCRdb lists one record per CDR3 protein. The repertoire holds fewer than 700,000 distinct CDR3 sequences, with roughly 24% as singletons. This clonotype originated in a boy under three years old who had a stem cell transplant for acute myeloid leukemia, so the T cells may come from the graft donor. The sample in question was PBMCs, mostly from graft donor cells, obtained 360 days after TCRalphabeta/CD19-depleted stem cell transplant. The genes are TRBV2 and TRBJ2-7; TRBD1 matches at 9 bases. CDR3 residues: CASSAPGQGDEQYF. The CDR3 DNA sequence: TGTGCCAGCAGTGCTCCGGGACAGGGAGACGAGCAGTACTTC. Complete variable domain (other parts from reference TRBV2 and TRBJ2-7): EPEVTQTPSHQVTQMGQEVILRCVPISNHLYFYWYRQILGQKVEFLVSFYNNEISEKSEIFDDQFSVERPDGSNFTLKIRSTKLEDSAMYFCASSAPGQGDEQYFGPGTRLTVT.